The entry below gives a single T cell receptor (beta chain) sequence along with its context. What it binds is unknown. Primed by a sample-barcoded 5' primer and a J-beta primer mix, a second PCR proceeded for 7 to 11 cycles. Every sample returned 2.5 million or more CDR3-containing paired-end reads. TCRdb reprocessed the 5' RACE reads via MiXCR and lists one record per CDR3 protein. This sample has more than 800,000 distinct CDR3 sequences, with 45% found just once. The data stem from a study of blood T cells in healthy people across ages. Study in general: There was about one barcoded beta molecule captured by template switching per two T cells.

Points from the study as a whole: As age increased, TCR beta diversity per million T cells fell in a roughly linear fashion.

This TCR derives from a woman aged 55-70 years in good health. Sequenced input: blood.

Here the CDR3 reads CAWSVMGRAGYTF. DNA for the CDR3: TGTGCCTGGAGTGTAATGGGCCGTGCGGGCTACACCTTC. This rearrangement joins TRBV30 to TRBJ1-2; no firm D call. The CDR3 extends over 13 amino acids. The germline CDR1 and CDR2 sequences are GTSNPN and SVGIG (reference sequence). V lost 0 bases, J lost 8 bases, and 13 bases lay in between.